The following is a T cell receptor (beta chain) sequence with its context. The antigen remains unidentified. The study drew all its donors from Caucasian adults living in Nashville, Tennessee. Genomic DNA of unsorted samples came from 85 million to 90 million PBMCs. Using immunoSEQ multiplex PCR, the repertoire was profiled, and TCRdb retains in-frame clones only, with some absent. The sample includes about half a million clones, about 85% seen only once; the top ten take roughly 12%. V was pared by 7 bases and J by 3 bases, with 7 bases between. The CDR3 extends over 11 amino acids. Germline V gives CDR1 WNHNN, CDR2 SYGVQD (reference sequence). The sample originates from a study of shared clonotypes between healthy human individuals. Findings of the study overall: Donors were few, which limited the genetic and exposure-history diversity represented.

The clonotype was recovered from a woman in her forties in good health. Some clones in this sample may be carry-over from other donors' samples. Sequencing input: PBMCs. V and J are TRBV10-1 and TRBJ2-7; D not resolved. DNA of the CDR3: TGCGCCAGCACGATCGACTACGAGCAGTACTTC. Residues: CASTIDYEQYF.